This TCR beta chain came from a study of T cells in Graves' hyperthyroidism and ophthalmopathy. Trimming removed 3 bases from V and 1 base from J; junction bases left unmatched: 5. CDR1 and CDR2 from the germline V gene are LNHDA and SQIVND (reference sequence). CDR3 length equals 15 residues. In regard to this clonotype: As yet, its antigen is unknown.

Patients were excluded for uncontrolled infection, other autoimmune disease, pregnancy or lactation. The study's findings and limits: Clonotypes that were expanded in thyroid above 0.001 mostly appeared in blood too. For ophthalmopathy, model prediction preceded onset by a median around 7 months.

Amplification targeted TCR beta CDR3 regions from RNA transcripts. Primed by the HTBI set, a first-round RT-PCR was run on the TCR CDR3. TCRdb re-analysed the multiplex PCR reads in MiXCR, keeping a single row per CDR3 protein. The sample lists hundreds of thousands of distinct CDR3 sequences, approximately 25% occurring once. The receptor was derived from a woman in her twenties or thirties with Graves' ophthalmopathy. The chain couples TRBV19 to TRBJ1-1, with TRBD1 matching over 7 bases. What was sequenced was blood. CDR3 nucleotide sequence: TGTGCCAGTAGTATCGGCGGGACAGCGAACACTGAAGCTTTCTTT. It is translated as CASSIGGTANTEAFF.